Below, one TCR beta chain is given with its context. The antigen remains unidentified. The data were produced by immunoSEQ multiplex PCR, yet TCRdb's version contains in-frame clones alone and is incomplete. The data contain approximately 230,000 clones, over 75% of them singletons. The sample belongs to a study of cytomegalovirus exposure and HLA in healthy donors. Study background: A later analysis reported the approximately 120 validation repertoires used the same platform as the approximately 670 first-cohort repertoires.

The CDR3 is 14 residues long. Trimming stripped 2 bases from V and 4 bases from J, with 11 bases between. Germline V gene sequence: CDR1 SGHRS, CDR2 YFSETQ. Study results and caveats: Both high specificity and high sensitivity reportedly marked the classifier's diagnosis of cytomegalovirus status.

This receptor was taken from a man between 18 and 35 years old in good health and CMV-seropositive. Sequenced input: PBMCs. The J gene is TRBJ2-3, the V gene TRBV5-1; D gene unclear. This CDR3 is CASSLDSAPDTQYF. In DNA form, the CDR3 reads TGCGCCAGCAGCTTAGACTCGGCCCCAGATACGCAGTATTTT.